The rows below give T cell receptor beta chains drawn from one sample of a study of a mutant IDH1 vaccine in newly diagnosed glioma. The method was immunoSEQ multiplex PCR; TCRdb's version includes in-frame clones alone and lacks a portion of them. The sample yields tens of thousands of clones, roughly three quarters seen once. Sample: PBMCs, taken from a glioma patient treated with radiotherapy, temozolomide or both. Every receptor here comes from a man between 40 and 49 years old with glioma. Some clones in this sample may be carry-over from other donors' samples. Each CDR3 is given with its conserved first and last residue.

>TRBV25-1|TRBJ2-3
CASSPRGGRTDTQYF
>TRBV9|TRBJ2-2
CASSALYGQGRVTGELFF
>TRBV10-3|TRBJ1-2
CAISSPGLYGYGYTF
>TRBV18|TRBJ1-3
CASSPGVENTIYF
>TRBV7-2|TRBJ2-1
CASSSQTGAPGNEQFF
>TRBV25-1|TRBJ2-7
CASSRGREQYF
>TRBV10-3|TRBJ1-1
CAISARVTEAFF
>TRBV2|TRBJ1-1
CASSNRDRSEAFF
>TRBV2|TRBJ1-2
CASSPSKVLSLNYGYTF
>TRBV15|TRBJ1-5
CATSREIGNQPQHF
>TRBV28|TRBJ2-1
CASTGGKGPLNEQFF
>TRBV19|TRBJ1-4
CASNANRILNEKLFF
>TRBV6-5|TRBJ2-7
CASSPQGAGWYEQYF
>TRBV6-1|TRBJ1-1
CASSERTEAFF
>TRBV5-6|TRBJ1-6
CASSLGHANSPLHF
>TRBV29-1|TRBJ1-2
CSVEDLSSGLSVGYTF
>TRBV10-2|TRBJ1-1
CASRGDIENTEAFF
>TRBV29-1|TRBJ1-5
CSVRKGSNQPQHF
>TRBV6-5|TRBJ1-2
CASIRPGRLGYGYTF
>TRBV11-3|TRBJ2-3
CASSLGLADTQYF
>TRBV7-2|TRBJ2-3
CASSAGGAGADTQYF
>TRBV9|TRBJ1-2
CASTSIGTGRYGYTF
>TRBV2|TRBJ2-3
CASSKSSAGRDNTQYF
>TRBV4-1|TRBJ2-1
CASSQDQDRGVEQFF
>TRBV5-1|TRBJ2-7
CASRVTASWYEQYF
>TRBV18|TRBJ1-2
CASSLLRDGDDGYTF
>TRBV19|TRBJ1-2
CASTGSLYGYTF
>TRBV5-8|TRBJ1-2
CASSLVPLLGYGYTF
>TRBV2|TRBJ2-1
CASSARGVGEDNEQFF
>TRBV29-1|TRBJ2-3
CSVEVRTGGADTQYF
>TRBV30|TRBJ1-6
CAWTGTGDSPLHF
>TRBV5-1|TRBJ1-1
CASSEGADTEAFF
>TRBV4-3|TRBJ1-3
CASSQERLRLSGNTIYF
>TRBV5-6|TRBJ1-2
CASSLAGRGGPRGGYTF
>TRBV9|TRBJ1-1
CASSVGWEGNTEAFF
>TRBV5-1|TRBJ2-1
CASSSGTGVNEQFF
>TRBV5-1|TRBJ1-1
CASSSTGTENTEAFF
>TRBV5-6|TRBJ2-3
CASSYGLAGGSDTQYF
>TRBV4-2|TRBJ1-5
CASSQEDSSNQPQHF
>TRBV5-1|TRBJ1-1
CASSLASGNTEAFF
>TRBV11-2|TRBJ1-4
CASSQDGGANEKLFF
>TRBV5-1|TRBJ2-1
CASSLASGAGNEQFF
>TRBV5-4|TRBJ1-1
CASSLWGLRNTEAFF
>TRBV5-6|TRBJ1-5
CASSLADQPQHF
>TRBV10-3|TRBJ2-1
CAISDPGSGVTNEQFF
>TRBV6-6|TRBJ1-6
CASSTINSPLHF
>TRBV4-1|TRBJ2-3
CASSQGQGPDTQYF
>TRBV7-2|TRBJ2-5
CASSLASGPSETQYF
>TRBV7-9|TRBJ2-7
CASSWGTSGYEQYF
>TRBV2|TRBJ1-2
CASSARQARDGYTF
>TRBV2|TRBJ2-5
CASEGGPYQETQYF
>TRBV4-3|TRBJ1-1
CASSQDPLLRTEAFF